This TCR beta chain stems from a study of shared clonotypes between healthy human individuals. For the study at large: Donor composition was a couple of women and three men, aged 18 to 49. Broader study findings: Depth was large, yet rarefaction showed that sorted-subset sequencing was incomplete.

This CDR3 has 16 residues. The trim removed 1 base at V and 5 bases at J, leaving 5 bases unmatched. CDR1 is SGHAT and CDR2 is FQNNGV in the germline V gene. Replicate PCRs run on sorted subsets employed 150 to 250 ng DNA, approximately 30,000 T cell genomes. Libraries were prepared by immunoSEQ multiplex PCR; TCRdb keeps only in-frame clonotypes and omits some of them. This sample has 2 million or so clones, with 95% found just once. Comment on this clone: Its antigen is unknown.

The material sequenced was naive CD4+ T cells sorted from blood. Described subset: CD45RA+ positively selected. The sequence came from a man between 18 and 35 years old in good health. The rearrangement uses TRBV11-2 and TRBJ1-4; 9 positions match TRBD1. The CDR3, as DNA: TGTGCCAGCAGCTTAGGCGACAGGGGGAAGAATGAAAAACTGTTTTTT. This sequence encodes CASSLGDRGKNEKLFF.